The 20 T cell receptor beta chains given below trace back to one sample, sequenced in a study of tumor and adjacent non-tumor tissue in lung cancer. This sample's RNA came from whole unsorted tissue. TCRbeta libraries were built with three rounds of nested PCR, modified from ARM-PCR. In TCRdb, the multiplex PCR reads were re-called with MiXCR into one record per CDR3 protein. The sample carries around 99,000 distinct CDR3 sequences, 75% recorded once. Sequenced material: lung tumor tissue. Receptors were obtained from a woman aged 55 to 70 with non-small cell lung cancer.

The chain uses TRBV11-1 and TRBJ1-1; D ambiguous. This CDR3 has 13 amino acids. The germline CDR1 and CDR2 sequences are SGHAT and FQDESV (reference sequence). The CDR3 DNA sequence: TGTGCTGGCAGCTTAGAATTGAACACTGAAGCTTTCTTT. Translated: CAGSLELNTEAFF.

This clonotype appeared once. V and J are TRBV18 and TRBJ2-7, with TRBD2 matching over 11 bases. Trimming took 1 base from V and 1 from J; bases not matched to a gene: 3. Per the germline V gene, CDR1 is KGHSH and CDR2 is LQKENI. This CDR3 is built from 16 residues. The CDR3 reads CASSPLGLAVSYEQYF. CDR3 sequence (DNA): TGTGCCAGCTCACCACTGGGACTAGCGGTTTCCTACGAGCAGTACTTC. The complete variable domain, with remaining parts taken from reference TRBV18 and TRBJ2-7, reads NAGVMQNPRHLVRRRGQEARLRCSPMKGHSHVYWYRQLPEEGLKFMVYLQKENIIDESGMPKERFSAEFPKEGPSILRIQQVVRGDSAAYFCASSPLGLAVSYEQYFGPGTRLTVT.

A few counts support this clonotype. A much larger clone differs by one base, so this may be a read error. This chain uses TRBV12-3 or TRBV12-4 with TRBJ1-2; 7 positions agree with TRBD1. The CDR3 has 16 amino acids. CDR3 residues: CASSISGTAANYDYTF. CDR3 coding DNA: TGTGCCAGCAGTATTTCCGGGACAGCAGCTAACTATGACTACACCTTC.

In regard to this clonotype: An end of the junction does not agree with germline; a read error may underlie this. CDR3 in amino acids: CVSISSRLKEKLFF. For the CDR3, the DNA is TGTGTCAGCATTTCAAGCCGGCTAAAGGAAAAACTGTTTTTT. The chain has TRBV28 and TRBJ1-4, with D uncertain. The CDR3 consists of 14 residues. Per the germline V gene, CDR1 is MDHEN and CDR2 is SYDVKM. Combining the CDR3 with reference TRBV28 and TRBJ1-4 gives the whole variable domain DVKVTQSSRYLVKRTGEKVFLECVQDMDHENMFWYRQDPGLGLRLIYFSYDVKMKEKGDIPEGYSVSREKKERFSLILESASTNQTSMYLCVSISSRLKEKLFFGSGTQLSVL.

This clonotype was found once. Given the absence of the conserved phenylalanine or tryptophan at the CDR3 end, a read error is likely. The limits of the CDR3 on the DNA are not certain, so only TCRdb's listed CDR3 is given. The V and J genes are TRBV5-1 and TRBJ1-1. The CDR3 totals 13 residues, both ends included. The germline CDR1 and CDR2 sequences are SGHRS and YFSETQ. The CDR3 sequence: CASSLAGNTEAFY.

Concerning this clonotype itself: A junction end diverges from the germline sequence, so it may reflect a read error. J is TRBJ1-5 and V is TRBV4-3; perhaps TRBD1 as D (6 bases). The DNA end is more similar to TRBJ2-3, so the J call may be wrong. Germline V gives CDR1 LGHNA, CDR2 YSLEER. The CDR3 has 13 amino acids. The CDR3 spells CANSQRQDQPQYF. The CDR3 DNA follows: TGCGCCAACAGCCAACGACAGGATCAGCCCCAGTATTTT.

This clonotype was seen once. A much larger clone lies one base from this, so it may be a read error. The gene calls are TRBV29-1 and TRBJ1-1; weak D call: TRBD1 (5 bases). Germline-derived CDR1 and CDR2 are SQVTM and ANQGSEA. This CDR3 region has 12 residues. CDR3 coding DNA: TGCAGCGTTTCCGGGACGGACACTGAATCTTTCTTT. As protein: CSVSGTDTESFF.

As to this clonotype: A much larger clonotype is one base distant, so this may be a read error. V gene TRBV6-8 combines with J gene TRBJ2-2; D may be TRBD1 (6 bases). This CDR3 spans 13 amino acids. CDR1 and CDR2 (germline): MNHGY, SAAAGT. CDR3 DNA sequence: TGTGCCAGCAGTTACGGGGACACCGGGGAGCTGCTTTTT. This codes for CASSYGDTGELLF.

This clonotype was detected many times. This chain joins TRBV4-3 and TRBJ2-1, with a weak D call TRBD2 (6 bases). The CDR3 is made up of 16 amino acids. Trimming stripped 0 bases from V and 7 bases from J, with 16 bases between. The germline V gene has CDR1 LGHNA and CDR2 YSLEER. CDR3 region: CASSQEPGRIINEQFF. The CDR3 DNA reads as TGCGCCAGCAGCCAAGAACCCGGGAGAATAATAAATGAGCAGTTCTTC.

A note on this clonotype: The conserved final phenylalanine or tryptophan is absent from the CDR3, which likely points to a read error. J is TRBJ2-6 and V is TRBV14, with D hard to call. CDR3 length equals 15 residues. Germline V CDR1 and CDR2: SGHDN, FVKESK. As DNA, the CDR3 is TGTGCCAGCAATAAGCTTAGCTCTAGGGCCAACGTCCTGACTTAT. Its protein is CASNKLSSRANVLTY.

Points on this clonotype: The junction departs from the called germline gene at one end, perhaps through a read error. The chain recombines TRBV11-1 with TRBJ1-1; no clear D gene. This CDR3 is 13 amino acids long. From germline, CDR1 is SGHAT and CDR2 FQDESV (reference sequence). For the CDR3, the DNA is TGTGCCAGCAGCCGGGATCGAAACATTGAAGCTTTCTTT. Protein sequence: CASSRDRNIEAFF.

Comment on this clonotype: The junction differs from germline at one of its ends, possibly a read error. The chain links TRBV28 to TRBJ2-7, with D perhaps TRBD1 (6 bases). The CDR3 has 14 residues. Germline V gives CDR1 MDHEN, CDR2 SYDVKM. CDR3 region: CASSLFRGSYKEYF. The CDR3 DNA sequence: TGTGCCAGCAGTTTATTCAGGGGTTCCTACAAGGAGTACTTT.

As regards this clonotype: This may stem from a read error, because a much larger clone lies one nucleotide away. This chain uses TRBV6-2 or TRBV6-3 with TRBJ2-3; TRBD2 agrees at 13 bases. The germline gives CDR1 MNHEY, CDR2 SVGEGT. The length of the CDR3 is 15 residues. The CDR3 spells CAGSLGLAGSDTQYF. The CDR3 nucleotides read TGTGCCGGCAGTCTGGGACTAGCGGGATCGGATACGCAGTATTTT.

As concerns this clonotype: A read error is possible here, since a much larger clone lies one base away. CDR3 in amino acids: CASSCTGSYEQYF. CDR3 bases: TGTGCCAGCAGCTGTACCGGGTCCTACGAGCAGTACTTC. The V gene is TRBV6-2 or TRBV6-3, the J gene TRBJ2-7, with D unclear. This CDR3 is 13 amino acids long. Trimming shortened V by 6 bases and J by 1 base, and 10 bases separated the two germline ends. Per the germline V gene, CDR1 is MNHEY and CDR2 is SVGEGT.

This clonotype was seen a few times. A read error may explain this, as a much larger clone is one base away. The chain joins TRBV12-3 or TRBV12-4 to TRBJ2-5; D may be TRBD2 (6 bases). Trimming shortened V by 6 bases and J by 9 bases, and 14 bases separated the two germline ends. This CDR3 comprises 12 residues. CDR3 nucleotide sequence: TGTGCCAGCAGCGACCTGGGGGAGGCCCAGTACTTC. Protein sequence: CASSDLGEAQYF.

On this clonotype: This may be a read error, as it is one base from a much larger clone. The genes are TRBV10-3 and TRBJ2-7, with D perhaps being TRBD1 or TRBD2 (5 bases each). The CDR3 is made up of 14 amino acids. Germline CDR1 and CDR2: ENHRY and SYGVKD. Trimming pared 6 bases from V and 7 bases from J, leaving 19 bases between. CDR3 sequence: CAIRPVGDSGEQYF. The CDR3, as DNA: TGTGCCATCAGGCCAGTGGGAGACTCAGGGGAGCAGTACTTC.

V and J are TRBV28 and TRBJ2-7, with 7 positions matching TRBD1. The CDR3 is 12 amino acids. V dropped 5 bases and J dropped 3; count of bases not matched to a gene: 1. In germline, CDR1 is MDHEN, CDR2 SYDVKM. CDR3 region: CASSRDSYEQYF. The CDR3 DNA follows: TGTGCCAGCAGTCGGGACAGCTACGAGCAGTACTTC.

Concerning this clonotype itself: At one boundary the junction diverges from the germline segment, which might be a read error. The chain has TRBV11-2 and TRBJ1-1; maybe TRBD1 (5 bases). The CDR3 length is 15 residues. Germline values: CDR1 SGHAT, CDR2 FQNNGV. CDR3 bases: TGTGCCAGCAGCCCCCGGGGGATTGGTGACACTGAACCTTTCTTT. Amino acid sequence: CASSPRGIGDTEPFF.

CDR3 nucleotide sequence: TGCAGTACTCCCAAGCGGGACCAGAACACTGAAGCTTTCTTT. It codes for CSTPKRDQNTEAFF. J is TRBJ1-1 and V is TRBV20-1, with D perhaps matching TRBD1 (5 bases). This CDR3 has 14 amino acids. Germline V gives CDR1 DFQATT, CDR2 SNEGSKA (reference sequence). V lost 8 bases and J 1 base, leaving 17 bases between the germline ends.

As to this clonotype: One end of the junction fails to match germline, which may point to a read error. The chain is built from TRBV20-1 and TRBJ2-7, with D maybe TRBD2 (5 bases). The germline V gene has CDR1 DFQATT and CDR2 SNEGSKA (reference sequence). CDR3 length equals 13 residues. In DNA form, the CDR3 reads TGCGGTGCTAGGTTTGGGAGCTCCTACGAGCAGTACTTC. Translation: CGARFGSSYEQYF.